The 31 T cell receptor beta chains below were found in one sample sequenced in a study of T-cell reconstitution after alpha-beta-depleted transplantation in children. As it was prepared, the TCRbeta library received unique molecular identifiers. TCRdb fed the PCR reads into MiXCR, producing one record per CDR3 protein. The sample carries just over 950,000 distinct CDR3 sequences, roughly 29% recorded once. Sample: PBMCs, mostly from graft donor cells, taken 360 days after TCRalphabeta/CD19-depleted stem cell transplant. The receptors stem from a boy younger than two who had a stem cell transplant for SCID, so the T cells may come from the graft donor.

The chain's CDR3 is CASSLIAFTGELFF. Written as DNA, the CDR3 is TGCGCCAGCAGCTTGATTGCCTTCACCGGGGAGCTGTTTTTT. This chain connects TRBV5-1 to TRBJ2-2; D not resolved. CDR3 length: 14 residues. Trimming shortened V by 1 base and J by 4 bases, and 8 bases separated the two germline ends. Per the germline V gene, CDR1 is SGHRS and CDR2 is YFSETQ.

The chain links TRBV5-1 to TRBJ2-3; TRBD2 might be the D (5 bases). The V and J ends lost 2 bases and 2 bases respectively, with 18 bases between them. The CDR3 loop spans 17 amino acids. Germline assignment: CDR1 SGHRS and CDR2 YFSETQ. This CDR3 is CASSFRVGVPDTDTQYF. In DNA, the CDR3 is TGCGCCAGCAGCTTTCGGGTCGGGGTCCCGGACACAGATACGCAGTATTTT. The entire variable domain, with the rest obtained from reference TRBV5-1 and TRBJ2-3, is as follows: KAGVTQTPRYLIKTRGQQVTLSCSPISGHRSVSWYQQTPGQGLQFLFEYFSETQRNKGNFPGRFSGRQFSNSRSEMNVSTLELGDSALYLCASSFRVGVPDTDTQYFGPGTRLTVL.

V and J are TRBV20-1 and TRBJ1-5, with D uncertain. The CDR3 runs to 14 residues. Per germline, CDR1 DFQATT and CDR2 SNEGSKA (reference sequence). V lost 2 bases to trimming and J lost 3 bases, with 11 bases between them. For the CDR3, the DNA is TGCAGTGCTAGACGGGGTCAGAACAATCAGCCCCAGCATTTT. Protein: CSARRGQNNQPQHF.

The table lists this clonotype with a few counts. CDR3 bases: TGTGCCAGCTGCGGACAGATTCTCTACGAGCAGTACTTC. Protein product: CASCGQILYEQYF. This chain connects TRBV12-3 or TRBV12-4 to TRBJ2-7, with a possible D match to TRBD1 (6 bases). This CDR3 spans 13 amino acids. The germline V and J ends were trimmed by 8 bases and 3 bases, with 14 bases remaining between them.

Only a few counts were recorded for this clonotype. This chain connects TRBV29-1 to TRBJ2-5; possible D gene TRBD1, 5 bases. The CDR3 covers 15 residues. Trimming took 0 bases from V and 1 from J, leaving 12 bases between them. Germline assignment: CDR1 SQVTM and CDR2 ANQGSEA. The CDR3 nucleotides are TGCAGCGTTGAAGATGCGGACAATCCCCAAGAGACCCAGTACTTC. Amino acids: CSVEDADNPQETQYF.

This chain links TRBV5-1 with TRBJ2-1; 7 bases align to TRBD1. Germline values: CDR1 SGHRS, CDR2 YFSETQ. Trimming cost V 4 bases and J 2 bases; bases outside gene matches: 3. The CDR3 has 14 residues. The CDR3 bases are TGCGCCAGCAGCGATCAGGGGGCCTACAATGAGCAGTTCTTC. Its protein is CASSDQGAYNEQFF.

In this sample, this clonotype turned up a few times. The rearrangement uses TRBV7-3 and TRBJ1-1, with 7 bases matching TRBD1. The CDR3 spans 15 residues. Germline trimming cut 4 bases from V and 0 bases from J; bases unmatched to any gene: 5. Germline lookup yields CDR1 SGHTA and CDR2 FQGTGA. The CDR3 region has the DNA TGTGCCAGCAGCTCCAGGGACAGCCTGAACACTGAAGCTTTCTTT. Its translation is CASSSRDSLNTEAFF.

Many counts were recorded for this clonotype. CDR3 residues: CASSEANYGYTF. The DNA for the CDR3 is TGTGCCAGCAGTGAAGCTAACTATGGCTACACCTTC. The rearrangement uses TRBV2 and TRBJ1-2; D remains ambiguous. Per germline, CDR1 SNHLY and CDR2 FYNNEI. The CDR3 has 12 amino acids. V lost 0 bases to trimming and J lost 1 base, with 0 bases between them.

The chain couples TRBV28 to TRBJ1-1, with a weak D call TRBD1 (6 bases). This CDR3 is 17 amino acids long. Germline V gene lookup returns CDR1 MDHEN and CDR2 SYDVKM. V lost 1 base and J 0 bases, leaving 15 bases between the germline ends. The CDR3: CASSLSGADQMNTEAFF. CDR3 coding DNA: TGTGCCAGCAGTTTATCAGGGGCAGACCAAATGAACACTGAAGCTTTCTTT.

This clonotype was seen more than once but under ten times. The rearrangement uses TRBV15 and TRBJ1-6, with D tentatively TRBD1 (5 bases). CDR1 and CDR2 from the germline V gene are LNHNV and YYDKDF (reference sequence). Deletions cut 0 bases from V and 14 bases from J, with 17 bases between. The CDR3 loop spans 15 amino acids. This chain's CDR3 is CATSRDRGRLTALHF. For the CDR3, the DNA is TGTGCCACCAGCAGAGATCGGGGACGGCTCACGGCCCTCCACTTT.

V and J are TRBV9 and TRBJ2-3; D remains ambiguous. CDR3 size: 14 residues. V was clipped by 2 bases and J by 4 bases, with 11 bases between them. The germline V gene has CDR1 SGDLS and CDR2 YYNGEE. The CDR3 region has the DNA TGTGCCAGCAGCGTGAAGGGCGCGGCAGATACGCAGTATTTT. Its translation: CASSVKGAADTQYF.

This clonotype is a singleton in its sample. The chain carries TRBV7-2 and TRBJ2-7; no reliable D call. The CDR3 has 15 amino acids. The germline CDR1 and CDR2 sequences are SGHTA and FQGNSA. With 2 bases removed from V and 1 base from J, the gap between germline ends came to 12 bases. The CDR3 loop is CASSLLRTRSYEQYF. The CDR3 coding sequence is TGTGCCAGCAGCTTATTGAGGACGAGATCCTACGAGCAGTACTTC.

The gene calls are TRBV29-1 and TRBJ2-7; no clear D. Trimming removed 5 bases at V and 7 bases at J, with 15 bases between. Germline V gene data show CDR1 as SQVTM and CDR2 as ANQGSEA. The CDR3 is made up of 12 amino acids. For the CDR3, the DNA is TGCAGCGTTCGTCGAGCCCCGGGTGAGCAGTACTTC. Its translation is CSVRRAPGEQYF.

The chain has TRBV2 and TRBJ2-3; 8 positions agree with TRBD2. CDR3 length: 14 residues. The ends lost 4 bases at V and 6 bases at J; junction bases unmatched: 6. Per the germline V gene, CDR1 is SNHLY and CDR2 is FYNNEI. Here the CDR3 DNA reads TGTGCCAGCAGTGTGGAGACTAGCGCTGATACGCAGTATTTT. This gives the protein CASSVETSADTQYF.

The CDR3 loop reads CASSLQTQQFF. CDR3 in DNA: TGTGCCAGCAGCTTGCAAACCCAGCAGTTCTTC. The J gene is TRBJ2-1, the V gene TRBV5-6; no reliable D call. CDR3 size: 11 residues. Germline assignment: CDR1 SGHDT and CDR2 YYEEEE. Trimming shortened V by 1 base and J by 11 bases, and 7 bases separated the two germline ends.

V and J are TRBV10-3 and TRBJ2-2; TRBD1 aligns across 8 bases. V was pared by 9 bases and J by 4 bases, with 7 bases of the junction left unmatched. Per the germline V gene, CDR1 is ENHRY and CDR2 is SYGVKD. The CDR3 covers 14 residues. The CDR3 loop reads CAIGGQVRTGELFF. The CDR3, as DNA: TGTGCCATTGGGGGACAGGTCCGCACCGGGGAGCTGTTTTTT.

Note on this clonotype: The germline gene is not matched at one end of the junction; a read error may be the cause. The chain recombines TRBV28 with TRBJ2-3; D gene ambiguous. CDR1 and CDR2 from the germline V gene are MDHEN and SYDVKM. The CDR3 extends over 15 amino acids. CDR3 in DNA: TGTGCCAGCAGTTTAGCCGAGGCAAGCATAGATACGCAGTATTTT. It is translated as CASSLAEASIDTQYF.

In DNA form, the CDR3 reads TGTGCCAGCAGTTTAGGGGGGGACAGCGATTTCAGCTATGGCTACACCTTC. Translated: CASSLGGDSDFSYGYTF. This chain joins TRBV12-3 or TRBV12-4 and TRBJ1-2; TRBD1 agrees at 7 bases. V shed 1 base, J shed 4 bases, and the junction held 12 bases outside the gene matches. This CDR3 has 17 residues.

The rearrangement links TRBV7-6 to TRBJ2-3; D perhaps matches TRBD2 (7 bases). Germline values: CDR1 SGHVS, CDR2 FNYEAQ. The CDR3 totals 15 residues. Between the trimmed V and J ends, which lost 1 base and 5 bases, there was a span of 13 bases. The chain's CDR3 is CASSLGTGGVDTQYF. CDR3 nucleotides: TGTGCCAGCAGCTTAGGGACGGGGGGCGTAGATACGCAGTATTTT.

The chain employs TRBV6-4 and TRBJ2-7, with a tentative D call TRBD1 (6 bases). CDR1 is MRHNA and CDR2 is SNTAGT in the germline V gene. The CDR3 covers 14 residues. Between the trimmed V and J ends, which lost 5 bases and 6 bases, there was a span of 17 bases. CDR3 bases: TGTGCCAGCAGTCCCTGGTCAACAGGGAGCGAGCAGTACTTC. Translation: CASSPWSTGSEQYF.

This chain connects TRBV6-5 to TRBJ2-3; D uncertain. The CDR3 sequence is 11 residues long. CDR1 MNHEY and CDR2 SVGAGI come from the germline V gene. Between the trimmed V and J ends, which lost 1 base and 11 bases, there was a span of 7 bases. The CDR3 DNA reads as TGTGCCAGCAGTTACTGGTGGGTGCAGTATTTT. It translates to CASSYWWVQYF.

There are a few counts of this clonotype. This chain joins TRBV29-1 and TRBJ1-1; possible D gene TRBD1, 5 bases. In germline, CDR1 is SQVTM, CDR2 ANQGSEA. The CDR3 is made up of 14 amino acids. With 7 bases removed from V and 0 bases from J, the gap between germline ends came to 15 bases. CDR3 nucleotides: TGCAGCGCCTACCGTGGGACGGTGAACACTGAAGCTTTCTTT. Translated: CSAYRGTVNTEAFF.

The V call is TRBV5-4, the J call TRBJ1-2; 7 bases are a match to TRBD1. Germline-derived CDR1 and CDR2 are SGHNT and YYREEE (reference sequence). This CDR3 spans 14 amino acids. The V gene end was trimmed by 2 bases and the J gene end by 5 bases; junction bases not matched to a gene: 6. CDR3 loop: CASSLAGTEYGYTF. DNA of the CDR3: TGTGCCAGCAGCTTAGCCGGGACAGAGTATGGCTACACCTTC.

This clonotype turned up a few times. The chain has TRBV9 and TRBJ2-7; the match to TRBD1 covers 8 bases. CDR1 and CDR2 (germline): SGDLS, YYNGEE. The CDR3 totals 12 residues. With 3 bases clipped from V and 6 bases from J, the junction kept 2 bases outside the gene matches. CDR3 bases: TGTGCCAGCAGCGGACAGGGGCCCGAGCAGTACTTC. Protein: CASSGQGPEQYF.

This chain joins TRBV12-3 or TRBV12-4 and TRBJ2-1; D tentatively reads TRBD1 or TRBD2 (5 bases each). V shed 8 bases and J shed 12 bases, with 23 bases lying between them. This CDR3 is 14 amino acids long. CDR3 sequence (DNA): TGTGCCAGCGTACCGGGGCCCATCCTTAGGGGGCAGTTCTTC. Translated: CASVPGPILRGQFF.

This chain uses TRBV7-6 with TRBJ2-1; D possibly corresponds to TRBD2 (6 bases). Germline CDR1 reads SGHVS; CDR2 reads FNYEAQ. The CDR3 is 14 amino acids. Trimming stripped 1 base from V and 10 bases from J, with 14 bases between. The CDR3 reads CASSLGTGTGEQFF. DNA of the CDR3: TGTGCCAGCAGCTTAGGAACCGGGACTGGGGAGCAGTTCTTC.

The chain combines TRBV29-1 with TRBJ1-2; no reliable D call. Looked up from germline, CDR1 is SQVTM and CDR2 is ANQGSEA. The CDR3 is made up of 12 amino acids. The V end was cut by 3 bases, the J end by 5 bases, with 10 bases between. CDR3 DNA: TGCAGCGTTGACGTAGGGCTGTATGGCTACACCTTC. It encodes CSVDVGLYGYTF.

The DNA of the CDR3 is TGTGCCAGCAGCTTAGCAGGCAGTCTTTGGGTCAATGAGCAGTTCTTC. Translating it yields CASSLAGSLWVNEQFF. This chain connects TRBV7-9 to TRBJ2-1; the D is unclear. The germline CDR1 and CDR2 sequences are SEHNR and FQNEAQ (reference sequence). The CDR3 totals 16 residues. Trimming took 0 bases from V and 6 from J, leaving 15 bases between them.

This chain uses TRBV3-1 with TRBJ2-1; 7 bases map to TRBD1. Per the germline V gene, CDR1 is LGHDT and CDR2 is YNNKEL (reference sequence). Unmatched junction bases numbered 20, after V lost 8 bases and J lost 7 bases. The CDR3 has 17 amino acids. The CDR3 here is CASSQDGPRQGLNEQFF. CDR3 nucleotides: TGTGCCAGCTCCCAAGATGGCCCCCGACAGGGTCTGAATGAGCAGTTCTTC.

This clonotype was detected only a few times. V and J are TRBV3-1 and TRBJ2-2, with 8 nucleotides matching TRBD1. With V trimmed by 4 bases and J by 7 bases, 5 bases remained unmatched. Germline loops: CDR1 LGHDT, CDR2 YNNKEL (reference sequence). This CDR3 spans 14 amino acids. The CDR3 DNA reads as TGTGCCAGCAGCCTGGACAGGGCTAACGGGGAGCTGTTTTTT. Residues: CASSLDRANGELFF.

This clonotype was found a few times. The rearrangement links TRBV7-2 to TRBJ2-7, with TRBD2 matching 7 bases. CDR1 SGHTA and CDR2 FQGNSA come from the germline V gene. The CDR3 sequence is 16 residues long. Trimming took 1 base from V and 1 from J; bases not matched to a gene: 7. The CDR3 coding sequence is TGTGCCAGCAGCTTAGTTCGGGGAGGGGTATCCTACGAGCAGTACTTC. Translating gives CASSLVRGGVSYEQYF.